One T cell receptor beta chain is described in this entry. The data belong to a study of identical twins. TCRdb reprocessed the 5' RACE reads with MiXCR, giving one entry per CDR3 protein. This table holds 510,000 or so distinct CDR3 sequences, 13% to 15% found once. Deletions cut 1 base from V and 4 bases from J, with 13 bases between. CDR3 length: 15 residues. Germline loops: CDR1 LGHNA, CDR2 YNFKEQ. These data were also reused for a study on yellow fever vaccine responses in identical twins.

V is TRBV4-2 and J is TRBJ2-5, with D perhaps matching TRBD2 (6 bases). The sequencing sample was made of CD4+ T cells sorted from blood. The TCR comes from a woman aged 18-29 years in good health. The CDR3 sequence is CASSQGAGRIETQYF. As DNA, the CDR3 is TGTGCCAGCAGCCAAGGGGCGGGAAGAATAGAGACCCAGTACTTC.